This TCR beta chain was recorded in a study of identical twins. Study findings and constraints: Modeled out-of-frame TCR alpha sharing in monozygotic twins fell below observed levels. Insertions were reduced in abundant cord blood beta clonotypes but not in memory repertoires. Twin-shared out-of-frame alpha sequences showed excess low generation probability.

TCRdb itself ran the 5' RACE reads through MiXCR, one entry per CDR3 protein. The repertoire consists of a few hundred thousand distinct CDR3 sequences, with about 24% occurring once and the leading ten covering roughly 2.8%. Comment on this clonotype: What it binds is unknown.

Per the germline V gene, CDR1 is MNHEY and CDR2 is SVGEGT. The CDR3 loop spans 13 amino acids. V was cut by 2 bases and J by 2 bases, with 7 bases left in between. Separately, the same data were catalogued under a study of T cells expressing NK-cell markers. As reported in that work: The authors derived TCR beta repertoires from sorted CD3+CD56+NKG2C+, CD3+CD56+NKG2C- and CD3+CD56-NKG2C+ T cells.

Specimen: CD4+ T cells sorted from blood. The chain is built from TRBV6-2 or TRBV6-3 and TRBJ2-7; D remains ambiguous. The sequence came from a woman between 18 and 29 years old in good health. CDR3: CASSYALTYEQYF. CDR3 nucleotide sequence: TGTGCCAGCAGTTACGCTCTAACCTACGAGCAGTACTTC.